One T cell receptor beta chain is described in this entry. Its cognate antigen is unknown. These data originate in a study of OX40 agonist ivuxolimab in advanced cancers. For the study at large: The patients received agonistic anti-OX40 (CD134) antibody ivuxolimab. Partial responses were achieved by three patients, of whom one had hepatocellular carcinoma and two had cutaneous melanoma.

Study results and caveats: Clonal expansion was among the lowest in partial responders at 0.1-3.0 mg/kg, especially CD8+.

TCRdb's table, derived via immunoSEQ multiplex PCR, lists solely in-frame clones and lacks some. The data show approximately 35,000 clones, about 80% seen once. The ends were cut back, 2 bases at V and 4 bases at J, with 8 bases in the middle. The CDR3 is 14 amino acids. Germline CDR1 is MDHEN and CDR2 is SYDVKM. The receptor was derived from an adult with an advanced solid tumor such as melanoma, head and neck, liver or kidney cancer. The V and J genes are TRBV28 and TRBJ1-4; D call uncertain. This specimen was CD4+ or CD8+ T cells sorted from blood, taken in a trial of the OX40 agonist ivuxolimab. CDR3 loop: CASSLQAYNEKLFF. The CDR3 DNA reads as TGTGCCAGCAGTTTACAGGCATATAATGAAAAACTGTTTTTT.